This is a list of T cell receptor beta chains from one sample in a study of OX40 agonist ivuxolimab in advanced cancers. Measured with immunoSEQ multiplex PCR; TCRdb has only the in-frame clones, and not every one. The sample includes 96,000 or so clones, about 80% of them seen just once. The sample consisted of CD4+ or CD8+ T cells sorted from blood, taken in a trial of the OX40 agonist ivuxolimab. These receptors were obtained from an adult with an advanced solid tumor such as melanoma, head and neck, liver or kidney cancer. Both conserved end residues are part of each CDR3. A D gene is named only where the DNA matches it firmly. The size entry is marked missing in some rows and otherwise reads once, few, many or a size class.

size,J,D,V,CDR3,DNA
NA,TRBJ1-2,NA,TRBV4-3,CASSQDKIGPTFYGYTF,TGCGCCAGCAGCCAAGATAAGATCGGACCTACCTTCTATGGCTACACCTTC
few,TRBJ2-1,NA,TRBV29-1,CSVAAWRDEQFF,TGCAGCGTTGCGGCTTGGAGGGATGAGCAGTTCTTC
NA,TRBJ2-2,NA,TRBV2,CASTSRVAGELFF,TGTGCCAGTACTTCCAGGGTGGCCGGGGAGCTGTTTTTT
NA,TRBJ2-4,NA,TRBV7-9,CASSVFRGGGVAKNIQYF,TGTGCCAGCAGCGTCTTTCGGGGAGGCGGGGTAGCCAAAAACATTCAGTACTTC
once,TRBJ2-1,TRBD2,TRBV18,CASSPRRGDSYNEQFF,TGTGCCAGCTCACCCCGGCGGGGGGACTCCTACAATGAGCAGTTCTTC
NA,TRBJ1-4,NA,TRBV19,CASSIDGPVATNEKLFF,TGTGCCAGTAGTATAGATGGCCCAGTTGCAACTAATGAAAAACTGTTTTTT
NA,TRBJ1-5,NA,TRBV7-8,CASSLDRDQPQHF,TGTGCCAGCAGCTTAGACAGGGACCAGCCCCAGCATTTT
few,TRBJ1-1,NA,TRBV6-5,CASREGIMNTEAFF,TGTGCCAGCAGGGAGGGGATAATGAACACTGAAGCTTTCTTT
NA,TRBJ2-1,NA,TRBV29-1,CSVDSETGFSYNEQFF,TGCAGCGTTGACTCCGAGACTGGATTCTCCTACAATGAGCAGTTCTTC
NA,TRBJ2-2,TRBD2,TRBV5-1,CASSDGTTMNTGELFF,TGCGCCAGCAGCGACGGGACTACCATGAACACCGGGGAGCTGTTTTTT
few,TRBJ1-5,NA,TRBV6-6,CASSLKGTTDQPQHF,TGTGCCAGCAGTTTAAAGGGGACAACTGATCAGCCCCAGCATTTT
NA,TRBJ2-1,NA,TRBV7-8,CASSLESRGEQFF,TGTGCCAGCAGCTTAGAGTCAAGGGGTGAGCAGTTCTTC
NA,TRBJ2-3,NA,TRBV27,CAVRTASTDTQYF,TGTGCCGTCCGGACGGCTAGCACAGATACGCAGTATTTT
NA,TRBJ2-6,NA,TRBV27,CASSPLRDTDEVLTF,TGTGCCAGCAGTCCCCTCCGAGACACCGACGAGGTCCTGACTTTC
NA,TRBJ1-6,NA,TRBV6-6,CASRVHSSYNSPLHF,TGTGCCAGCAGAGTACACAGCTCCTATAATTCACCCCTCCACTTT
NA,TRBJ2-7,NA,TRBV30,CAWVLKSSYEQYF,TGTGCCTGGGTGCTGAAGTCCTCCTACGAGCAGTACTTC
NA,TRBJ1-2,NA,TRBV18,CASSPNRVGFNYGYTF,TGTGCCAGCTCACCAAACAGGGTTGGTTTCAACTATGGCTACACCTTC
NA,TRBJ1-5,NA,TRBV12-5,CASGFGESNQPQHF,TGTGCTAGTGGTTTCGGGGAGAGCAATCAGCCCCAGCATTTT
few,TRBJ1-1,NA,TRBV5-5,CASSLYDFMNTEAFF,TGTGCCAGCAGCTTGTATGATTTCATGAACACTGAAGCTTTCTTT
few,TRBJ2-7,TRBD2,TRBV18,CASSQLRLAGGNYEQYF,TGTGCCAGCTCACAACTCAGACTAGCGGGGGGGAACTACGAGCAGTACTTC
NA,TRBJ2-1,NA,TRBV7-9,CASRARTIDEQFF,TGTGCCAGCCGCGCCCGGACAATCGATGAGCAGTTCTTC
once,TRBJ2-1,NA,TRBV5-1,CASSLAVGPNEQFF,TGCGCCAGCAGCTTGGCCGTGGGACCCAATGAGCAGTTCTTC
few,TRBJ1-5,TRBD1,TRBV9,CASSPQGTQPQHF,TGTGCCAGCAGCCCACAGGGGACTCAGCCCCAGCATTTT
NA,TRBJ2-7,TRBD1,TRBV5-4,CASSSNHPGQGDYEQYF,TGTGCCAGCAGCTCTAATCACCCGGGACAGGGAGACTACGAGCAGTACTTC
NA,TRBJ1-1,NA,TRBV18,CASSEDTNTEAFF,TGTGCCAGCTCGGAGGACACAAACACTGAAGCTTTCTTT
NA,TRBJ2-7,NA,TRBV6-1,CASSGGGEYEQYF,TGTGCCAGCAGTGGGGGGGGCGAGTACGAGCAGTACTTC
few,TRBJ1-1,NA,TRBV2,CASRLLGLNTEAFF,TGTGCCAGCAGACTACTGGGATTGAACACTGAAGCTTTCTTT
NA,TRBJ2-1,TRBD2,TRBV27,CASNPGRADNEQFF,TGTGCCAGCAATCCCGGGAGGGCCGACAATGAGCAGTTCTTC